This is a list of T cell receptor beta chains from one sample in a study of T cell repertoires in aging, cancer and after chemotherapy. TCRdb reanalysed the multiplex PCR reads using MiXCR and keeps one entry per CDR3 protein. The sample consists of approximately 1,500 distinct CDR3 sequences, about 25% of them appearing once. The specimen was blood. These TCRs come from a human donor with a blood cancer. The CDR3 runs from the conserved cysteine through the conserved F or W. The order of the fields is clone size, J gene, D gene, CDR3 length, V gene, CDR3 protein, CDR3 DNA. A D gene is named only where the DNA matches it firmly. Size values are once, few and many counts, or a class for expanded clones, and some rows have none.

abundance: -; j_gene: TRBJ2-3; d_gene: TRBD2; len: 17; v_gene: TRBV5-8; CDR3aa: CASSSLNSGASTDTQYF; CDR3nt: TGTGCCAGCAGCTCCTTAAATAGCGGGGCTAGCACAGATACGCAGTATTTT
abundance: -; j_gene: TRBJ2-7; d_gene: -; len: 15; v_gene: TRBV7-9; CDR3aa: CASSLVGHPGEEQYF; CDR3nt: TGTGCCAGCAGCTTAGTCGGACACCCAGGAGAAGAGCAGTACTTC
abundance: -; j_gene: TRBJ2-7; d_gene: -; len: 12; v_gene: TRBV30; CDR3aa: CACSRDLYEQYF; CDR3nt: TGTGCCTGCTCCCGAGACCTCTACGAGCAGTACTTC
abundance: -; j_gene: TRBJ2-3; d_gene: TRBD2; len: 16; v_gene: TRBV11-3; CDR3aa: CASRSPLAGGGDTQYF; CDR3nt: TGTGCCAGCAGGTCCCCACTAGCGGGGGGGGGGGATACGCAGTATTTT
abundance: -; j_gene: TRBJ1-3; d_gene: TRBD1; len: 15; v_gene: TRBV6-5; CDR3aa: CASRPGQGATNTIYF; CDR3nt: TGTGCCAGCAGACCGGGACAGGGAGCTACAAACACCATATATTTT
abundance: -; j_gene: TRBJ1-1; d_gene: -; len: 11; v_gene: TRBV28; CDR3aa: CASTGNTEAFF; CDR3nt: TGTGCCAGCACAGGGAACACTGAAGCTTTCTTT
abundance: once; j_gene: TRBJ1-3; d_gene: TRBD1; len: 19; v_gene: TRBV6-5; CDR3aa: CASRSRDSDSILSGNTIYF; CDR3nt: TGTGCCAGCAGGTCCCGGGACAGCGATTCTATTCTCTCTGGAAACACCATATATTTT
abundance: medium-sized; j_gene: TRBJ1-2; d_gene: TRBD1; len: 17; v_gene: TRBV27; CDR3aa: CASSYSGQGQFNPTLSF; CDR3nt: TGTGCCAGCAGTTACTCCGGACAGGGCCAGTTCAACCCAACTCTTAGCTTC
abundance: medium-sized; j_gene: TRBJ2-5; d_gene: TRBD2; len: 15; v_gene: TRBV4-3; CDR3aa: CASSQERGGQETQYF; CDR3nt: TGCGCCAGCAGCCAAGAGCGGGGGGGCCAAGAGACCCAGTACTTC
abundance: -; j_gene: TRBJ1-1; d_gene: -; len: 15; v_gene: TRBV11-2; CDR3aa: CASSLEAGGGTEAFF; CDR3nt: TGTGCCAGCAGCTTAGAGGCCGGGGGAGGCACTGAAGCTTTCTTT
abundance: medium-sized; j_gene: TRBJ2-2; d_gene: -; len: 14; v_gene: TRBV10-1; CDR3aa: CASGRGENTGELFF; CDR3nt: TGCGCCAGCGGGCGAGGGGAGAACACCGGGGAGCTGTTTTTT
abundance: medium-sized; j_gene: TRBJ1-2; d_gene: TRBD1; len: 16; v_gene: TRBV18; CDR3aa: CASSLGTGDRNYGYTF; CDR3nt: TGTGCCAGCTCCCTTGGGACAGGGGACAGGAACTATGGCTACACCTTC
abundance: -; j_gene: TRBJ1-1; d_gene: TRBD1; len: 14; v_gene: TRBV12-3/TRBV12-4; CDR3aa: CASSFQGASTEAFF; CDR3nt: TGTGCCAGCAGTTTCCAGGGGGCTTCAACTGAAGCTTTCTTT
abundance: few; j_gene: TRBJ1-1; d_gene: -; len: 17; v_gene: TRBV5-1; CDR3aa: CASSLDPSGGGDTEAFF; CDR3nt: TGCGCCAGCAGCTTGGATCCCAGTGGGGGAGGAGACACTGAAGCTTTCTTT
abundance: few; j_gene: TRBJ1-4; d_gene: -; len: 15; v_gene: TRBV7-9; CDR3aa: CASSPQGGSNEKLFF; CDR3nt: TGTGCCAGCAGCCCGCAGGGAGGGAGTAATGAAAAACTGTTTTTT
abundance: -; j_gene: TRBJ2-7; d_gene: TRBD1; len: 12; v_gene: TRBV19; CDR3aa: CASSGQGNEQYF; CDR3nt: TGTGCCAGTAGCGGACAGGGGAACGAGCAGTACTTC
abundance: large; j_gene: TRBJ2-3; d_gene: TRBD1; len: 15; v_gene: TRBV6-5; CDR3aa: CASRSRDRGADTQYF; CDR3nt: TGTGCCAGCAGGTCCCGGGACAGGGGCGCAGATACGCAGTATTTT
abundance: medium-sized; j_gene: TRBJ2-3; d_gene: -; len: 18; v_gene: TRBV4-3; CDR3aa: CASSLRPRGALVTDTQYF; CDR3nt: TGCGCCAGCAGCCTTAGACCACGGGGGGCGTTGGTTACAGATACGCAGTATTTT
abundance: -; j_gene: TRBJ2-3; d_gene: -; len: 18; v_gene: TRBV5-1; CDR3aa: CASSLGIGRGPATDTQYF; CDR3nt: TGCGCCAGCAGCTTGGGGATTGGACGGGGCCCGGCCACAGATACGCAGTATTTT
abundance: large; j_gene: TRBJ1-2; d_gene: -; len: 13; v_gene: TRBV30; CDR3aa: CAWSVSSSAPYTF; CDR3nt: TGTGCCTGGAGTGTTAGCAGCAGCGCTCCCTACACCTTC
abundance: medium-sized; j_gene: TRBJ1-2; d_gene: TRBD1; len: 14; v_gene: TRBV10-3; CDR3aa: CAITGTGGHYGYTF; CDR3nt: TGTGCCATCACCGGGACAGGGGGCCACTATGGCTACACCTTC
abundance: -; j_gene: TRBJ2-3; d_gene: TRBD1; len: 15; v_gene: TRBV6-2/TRBV6-3; CDR3aa: CASSYTGQGTDTQYF; CDR3nt: TGTGCCAGCAGTTACACCGGACAGGGCACAGATACGCAGTATTTT
abundance: medium-sized; j_gene: TRBJ1-5; d_gene: -; len: 15; v_gene: TRBV7-2; CDR3aa: CASSLGGGSNQPQHF; CDR3nt: TGTGCCAGCAGCTTAGGGGGCGGGAGCAATCAGCCCCAGCATTTT
abundance: -; j_gene: TRBJ2-3; d_gene: -; len: 15; v_gene: TRBV27; CDR3aa: CASGQVRGSTDTQYF; CDR3nt: TGTGCCAGCGGCCAAGTCAGGGGTAGCACAGATACGCAGTATTTT
abundance: -; j_gene: TRBJ1-1; d_gene: -; len: 15; v_gene: TRBV7-2; CDR3aa: CASSLVGNVNTEAFF; CDR3nt: TGTGCCAGCAGCTTAGTGGGCAACGTGAACACTGAAGCTTTCTTT
abundance: -; j_gene: TRBJ1-5; d_gene: -; len: 16; v_gene: TRBV6-1; CDR3aa: CASRGGGDWYNQPQHF; CDR3nt: TGTGCCAGCAGGGGGGGGGGGGACTGGTACAATCAGCCCCAGCATTTT
abundance: medium-sized; j_gene: TRBJ1-2; d_gene: TRBD1; len: 17; v_gene: TRBV6-4; CDR3aa: CASSVMGQGPSSYGYTF; CDR3nt: TGTGCCAGCAGTGTTATGGGACAGGGCCCCTCGAGCTATGGCTACACCTTC
abundance: -; j_gene: TRBJ1-1; d_gene: -; len: 14; v_gene: TRBV4-3; CDR3aa: CASSPSRANNEAFF; CDR3nt: TGCGCCAGCAGCCCGTCCCGAGCGAACAATGAAGCTTTCTTT
abundance: few; j_gene: TRBJ2-5; d_gene: TRBD2; len: 17; v_gene: TRBV7-2; CDR3aa: CASSLAGQRGGRETQYF; CDR3nt: TGTGCCAGCAGCTTAGCTGGCCAGCGGGGGGGCCGCGAGACCCAGTACTTC
abundance: few; j_gene: TRBJ2-4; d_gene: -; len: 12; v_gene: TRBV7-6; CDR3aa: CASSPAKNIQYF; CDR3nt: TGTGCCAGCAGCCCAGCCAAAAACATTCAGTACTTC
abundance: large; j_gene: TRBJ1-4; d_gene: -; len: 10; v_gene: TRBV6-6; CDR3aa: CASRNVELFF; CDR3nt: TGTGCCAGCAGGAACGTCGAACTGTTTTTT